The entry that follows covers one T cell receptor (beta chain) sequence. What it recognizes is unknown. CD45RO negativity and positive selection for CCR7 defined naive CD8 cells, a population that excluded terminally differentiated effector memory CD45RA+ cells. This record belongs to a study of shared clonotypes between healthy human individuals. Study details: Aged between 18 and 49, the donors were two women and three men. Study-wide results and caveats: Among donors, the sharing of clonotypes was expected to be influenced by sequencing depth. Larger richness was generally estimated for naive than memory subsets.

The CDR3 is 16 amino acids. Germline V gene lookup returns CDR1 MGHRA and CDR2 YSYEKL. Trimming pared 2 bases from V and 7 bases from J, leaving 19 bases between. Using immunoSEQ multiplex PCR, the repertoire was profiled, and TCRdb retains in-frame clones only, with some absent. Among 500,000 to 700,000 clones listed, around 95% were seen once. V gene TRBV4-1 combines with J gene TRBJ2-3; D assignment may be TRBD1 or TRBD2 (5 bases each). The sequenced sample was naive CD8+ T cells sorted from blood. This sequence was found in a woman in her twenties or thirties in good health. CDR3 nucleotide sequence: TGCGCCAGCAGCCAATATCTTGGGGGTATACCAAATACGCAGTATTTT. Protein: CASSQYLGGIPNTQYF.